Reported below is one T cell receptor (beta chain). This CDR3 has 13 amino acids. Germline CDR1 and CDR2: GTSNPN and SVGIG (reference sequence). V was clipped by 0 bases and J by 5 bases; unmatched bases: 0. The sample is drawn from a study of blood T cell repertoires in COVID-19. About the study: In each case, the material was cDNA or gDNA derived from T cells, B-cell-depleted T cells, or PBMCs.

Participant age was roughly 18 to 90 years, and participants resided in fewer than 30 US areas. The protocol was immunoSEQ multiplex PCR, while the TCRdb copy is restricted to in-frame clones and leaves out a portion. The data show around 280,000 clones, with around 86% seen just once and 1.5% to 2% held by the top ten. This chain joins TRBV30 and TRBJ1-5, with TRBD1 matching 8 bases. Sequenced material: PBMCs or T cells enriched from blood (not recorded which). This sequence was found in a woman in her forties who had recovered from COVID-19. The CDR3 is CAWSVQGDQPQHF. For the CDR3, the DNA is TGTGCCTGGAGTGTACAGGGGGATCAGCCCCAGCATTTT.